The T cell receptor beta chain described here comes from a study of identical twins. A few counts support this clonotype. Germline CDR1 SGHRS, CDR2 YFSETQ. The CDR3 is 15 residues long. Trimming stripped 4 bases from V and 6 bases from J, with 16 bases between. Each CDR3 protein is one row after TCRdb ran MiXCR on the 5' RACE reads. The sample lists 200,000 to 250,000 distinct CDR3 sequences, approximately 12% seen once, with about 3.9% in the top ten. This sample also appeared in a second study, on yellow fever vaccine responses in identical twins.

Material: memory (CD45RO+) T cells sorted from blood. The chain combines TRBV5-1 with TRBJ2-2; D unclear. This clonotype originated in a woman between 18 and 29 years old in good health. CDR3 region: CASSPANSGPGELFF. CDR3 in DNA: TGCGCCAGCAGCCCGGCCAATAGTGGCCCCGGGGAGCTGTTTTTT.